This entry lists 32 T cell receptor beta chains sequenced from one sample in a study of cytomegalovirus exposure and HLA in healthy donors. This table comes from immunoSEQ multiplex PCR, and its TCRdb copy is limited to in-frame clones, with some not included. The sample has 150,000 to 200,000 clones, roughly 90% seen once; the top ten hold 10%. Sequenced sample: PBMCs. The receptors come from a woman aged 18-30 years in good health and CMV-seropositive.

Only one count was recorded for this clone. The V call is TRBV13, the J call TRBJ2-3; D is undetermined. Trimming cost V 7 bases and J 6 bases, with 11 bases left between them. The CDR3 contains 12 residues. Germline lookup yields CDR1 PRHDT and CDR2 FYEKMQ (reference sequence). The CDR3, as DNA: TGTGCCAGCAAGCCAAGTTTGGATACGCAGTATTTT. Translation: CASKPSLDTQYF.

The chain links TRBV6-1 to TRBJ2-1; perhaps TRBD1 as D (5 bases). The CDR3 spans 12 residues. Germline values: CDR1 MNHNS, CDR2 SASEGT. V was cut by 7 bases and J by 10 bases, with 14 bases left in between. The CDR3 bases are TGTGCCAGCACTCCCCAGGGATGGGAGCAGTTCTTC. Its protein product is CASTPQGWEQFF.

V and J are TRBV7-8 and TRBJ1-1; D unresolved. CDR1 SGHVS and CDR2 FQNEAQ come from the germline V gene. Trimming took off 5 bases at V and 0 bases at J, with 7 bases between the two ends. This CDR3 spans 13 amino acids. This CDR3 reads CASSAHLNTEAFF. DNA for the CDR3: TGTGCCAGCAGCGCGCATCTGAACACTGAAGCTTTCTTT.

This clone appeared once. V gene TRBV30 combines with J gene TRBJ2-7, with D possibly matching TRBD2 (5 bases). Germline loops: CDR1 GTSNPN, CDR2 SVGIG (reference sequence). V was cut by 2 bases and J by 4 bases, with 15 bases left in between. The CDR3 consists of 14 residues. Written as DNA, the CDR3 is TGTGCCTGGAGTCTCGGGGTCGCGGTTTACGAGCAGTACTTC. It is translated as CAWSLGVAVYEQYF.

The chain recombines TRBV5-1 with TRBJ2-2; a weak D match, TRBD2 (6 bases). The V and J ends lost 1 base and 4 bases respectively, with 8 bases between them. CDR3 size: 14 residues. Per germline, CDR1 SGHRS and CDR2 YFSETQ. The chain's CDR3 is CASSLRESTGELFF. In DNA form, the CDR3 reads TGCGCCAGCAGCTTGCGGGAGTCCACCGGGGAGCTGTTTTTT. Full variable domain (outside the CDR3, taken from reference TRBV5-1 and TRBJ2-2): KAGVTQTPRYLIKTRGQQVTLSCSPISGHRSVSWYQQTPGQGLQFLFEYFSETQRNKGNFPGRFSGRQFSNSRSEMNVSTLELGDSALYLCASSLRESTGELFFGEGSRLTVL.

The chain recombines TRBV7-6 with TRBJ2-1, with 12 bases lining up with TRBD2. This CDR3 is built from 15 residues. V trimming: 6 bases; J trimming: 4 bases; junction bases outside the gene matches: 4. The germline gives CDR1 SGHVS, CDR2 FNYEAQ. The CDR3 DNA is TGTGCCAGCAGAAAAGGACTAGCGGGATACAATGAGCAGTTCTTC. Amino acids: CASRKGLAGYNEQFF.

The chain couples TRBV11-2 to TRBJ2-3; no clear D gene. Germline CDR1 SGHAT, CDR2 FQNNGV. This CDR3 has 11 residues. V was shortened by 5 bases and J by 2 bases, with 2 bases between the two germline ends. The CDR3 DNA reads TGTGCCAGCAGCCACACAGATACGCAGTATTTT. It translates to CASSHTDTQYF.

The chain employs TRBV7-3 and TRBJ2-7; 9 bases are shared with TRBD1. Losses at the gene ends were 5 bases for V and 2 bases for J; bases not matched to a gene: 16. The CDR3 is made up of 18 amino acids. CDR1 and CDR2 (germline): SGHTA, FQGTGA. For the CDR3, the DNA is TGTGCCAGCAGCCCGAGTCCCTCCGGGACAGGGTTCGCCTACGAGCAGTACTTC. Encoded protein: CASSPSPSGTGFAYEQYF.

The rearrangement links TRBV7-6 to TRBJ2-1; D unclear. Germline CDR1 and CDR2: SGHVS and FNYEAQ. Trimming removed 1 base at V and 6 bases at J, with 16 bases between. The CDR3 has 16 amino acids. CDR3 region: CASSLGWSSRVNEQFF. The CDR3 bases are TGTGCCAGCAGCTTAGGTTGGTCTAGTCGCGTCAATGAGCAGTTCTTC.

Comments on this clone: Within the sample, other DNA sequences also encode this same CDR3. The rearrangement links TRBV6-4 to TRBJ2-3, with TRBD2 matching over 7 bases. This CDR3 has 15 residues. Trimming cost V 3 bases and J 1 base; bases outside gene matches: 4. CDR1 is MRHNA, CDR2 SNTAGT, per germline. The CDR3 here is CASSEGGSGTDTQYF. CDR3 DNA sequence: TGTGCCAGCAGTGAGGGCGGGAGTGGCACAGATACGCAGTATTTT.

The chain combines TRBV7-9 with TRBJ2-7; TRBD1 might be the D (5 bases). The CDR3 runs to 13 residues. V lost 6 bases and J 1 base, leaving 10 bases between the germline ends. CDR1 is SEHNR, CDR2 FQNEAQ, per germline (reference sequence). The DNA for the CDR3 is TGTGCCAGCAGAGACCAGGGATCCTACGAGCAGTACTTC. It encodes CASRDQGSYEQYF.

The chain uses TRBV10-3 and TRBJ2-7, with 9 bases fitting TRBD1. The CDR3 runs 15 residues. CDR1 is ENHRY and CDR2 is SYGVKD in the germline V gene. J gave up 1 base and V 2 bases, and 3 bases lay outside the gene matches. CDR3 nucleotide sequence: TGTGCCATCAGTGAGGGGACAGGGATTTCCTACGAGCAGTACTTC. Translated: CAISEGTGISYEQYF.

This clone has a single count. The V gene is TRBV6-5, the J gene TRBJ2-7; D is possibly TRBD2 (5 bases). This CDR3 is 14 amino acids long. The V end was cut by 4 bases, the J end by 5 bases, with 15 bases between. CDR1 and CDR2 (germline): MNHEY, SVGAGI. The CDR3 here is CASSSVLAIDEQYF. For the CDR3, the DNA is TGTGCCAGCAGTTCGGTGCTAGCTATCGACGAGCAGTACTTC.

The rearrangement uses TRBV7-9 and TRBJ2-3; D not resolved. Germline assignment: CDR1 SEHNR and CDR2 FQNEAQ (reference sequence). The CDR3 is made up of 14 amino acids. Trimming removed 1 base from V and 0 bases from J, with 5 bases in between. The chain's CDR3 is CASSLVKSTDTQYF. The CDR3 DNA reads TGTGCCAGCAGCTTAGTTAAAAGCACAGATACGCAGTATTTT.

The chain employs TRBV5-4 and TRBJ1-1; TRBD1 aligns across 7 bases. The ends lost 2 bases at V and 4 bases at J; junction bases unmatched: 5. Per germline, CDR1 SGHNT and CDR2 YYREEE (reference sequence). The CDR3 runs 14 residues. This CDR3 reads CASSFGQGVTEAFF. The CDR3, as DNA: TGTGCCAGCAGCTTCGGCCAGGGGGTCACTGAAGCTTTCTTT.

This clone was found once. This chain joins TRBV15 and TRBJ2-7; 12 positions agree with TRBD2. Germline CDR1 and CDR2: LNHNV and YYDKDF (reference sequence). Trimming cost V 4 bases and J 0 bases; bases outside gene matches: 4. This CDR3 contains 16 residues. CDR3 protein: CATSIKTSGSSYEQYF. As DNA, the CDR3 is TGTGCCACCAGCATCAAGACTAGCGGGAGCTCCTACGAGCAGTACTTC.

The chain carries TRBV27 and TRBJ2-2; 10 nucleotides align to TRBD2. The germline V gene encodes CDR1 MNHEY and CDR2 SMNVEV (reference sequence). Trimming at V came to 4 bases and at J to 4 bases, leaving 6 bases not matched to a gene. This CDR3 is built from 16 residues. This CDR3 is CASSSSGSRVTGELFF. CDR3 coding DNA: TGTGCCAGCAGTTCTAGCGGGAGTCGGGTCACCGGGGAGCTGTTTTTT.

The rearrangement joins TRBV14 to TRBJ2-3; 7 bases fit TRBD1. The V segment lost 5 bases and the J segment 0 bases; nucleotides outside the gene matches: 5. This CDR3 contains 15 residues. Germline CDR1 and CDR2: SGHDN and FVKESK. The CDR3 DNA sequence: TGTGCCAGCAGCTTGAGGGGGCAAAGCACAGATACGCAGTATTTT. Amino acids: CASSLRGQSTDTQYF. The variable domain in full, completed from reference TRBV14 and TRBJ2-3, reads EAGVTQFPSHSVIEKGQTVTLRCDPISGHDNLYWYRRVMGKEIKFLLHFVKESKQDESGMPNNRFLAERTGGTYSTLKVQPAELEDSGVYFCASSLRGQSTDTQYFGPGTRLTVL.

The CDR3 coding sequence is TGTGCCAGCAGCTTATTTCTAGCGGGACTATATACGCAGTATTTT. Translation gives CASSLFLAGLYTQYF. The chain joins TRBV7-9 to TRBJ2-3; 9 nucleotides line up with TRBD2. V shed 2 bases and J 7 bases; nucleotides not matched to a gene: 7. The CDR3 length is 15 residues. Germline V gives CDR1 SEHNR, CDR2 FQNEAQ (reference sequence).

This clone was seen only a few times. Mismatch with germline at one junction end may stem from a read error. The CDR3 DNA reads TGTGCCAGCAGATTAGGACTAGCGGGGTTCAATGAGCAGTTCTTC. Residues: CASRLGLAGFNEQFF. The chain joins TRBV7-9 to TRBJ2-1, with 12 bases fitting TRBD2. The V gene's germline CDR1 is SEHNR and CDR2 FQNEAQ (reference sequence). The CDR3 covers 15 residues.

The gene calls are TRBV11-2 and TRBJ2-1; D ambiguous. Germline V CDR1 and CDR2: SGHAT, FQNNGV. The CDR3 contains 15 residues. V was cut by 0 bases and J by 9 bases, with 15 bases left in between. CDR3 loop: CASSLDLLERTEQFF. The CDR3 nucleotides are TGTGCCAGCAGCTTAGATCTACTGGAGCGCACTGAGCAGTTCTTC.

This sequence joins TRBV25-1 and TRBJ2-1; 7 bases are a match to TRBD2. CDR3 length: 18 amino acids. The J segment lost 3 bases and the V segment lost 6 bases, leaving 17 bases of the junction unmatched. From germline, CDR1 is MGHDK and CDR2 SYGVNS. The CDR3 loop is CASSPTWGEGSHYNEQFF. The CDR3 nucleotides are TGTGCCAGCAGCCCAACTTGGGGGGAGGGATCTCACTACAATGAGCAGTTCTTC.

This chain joins TRBV2 and TRBJ2-3; 7 bases fit TRBD1. This CDR3 has 14 residues. Trimming took 6 bases from V and 2 from J; bases not matched to a gene: 5. CDR1 and CDR2 (germline): SNHLY, FYNNEI. The CDR3 region is CASRQTGNTDTQYF. The CDR3 DNA reads as TGTGCCAGCAGGCAGACAGGGAACACAGATACGCAGTATTTT.

This chain links TRBV4-1 with TRBJ2-2; D is perhaps TRBD1 (5 bases). The CDR3 is 18 amino acids. V shed 4 bases and J shed 2 bases, with 20 bases lying between them. Per the germline V gene, CDR1 is MGHRA and CDR2 is YSYEKL. CDR3 in amino acids: CASSRTRIRVGNTGELFF. DNA of the CDR3: TGCGCCAGCAGCCGAACGAGGATCAGGGTAGGAAACACCGGGGAGCTGTTTTTT.

This clone came up once. The chain couples TRBV5-1 to TRBJ2-1; D perhaps matches TRBD2 (6 bases). The CDR3 runs 13 residues. CDR1 and CDR2 (germline): SGHRS, YFSETQ. V lost 4 bases and J 6 bases, leaving 11 bases between the germline ends. The CDR3 DNA is TGCGCCAGCAGCGGGACTGTTAGCAATGAGCAGTTCTTC. It is translated as CASSGTVSNEQFF.

This chain uses TRBV5-6 with TRBJ2-7, with a weak D call TRBD1 (5 bases). Germline loops: CDR1 SGHDT, CDR2 YYEEEE. V was pared by 2 bases and J by 7 bases, with 16 bases between. The CDR3 is made up of 14 amino acids. The CDR3 region is CASSFSGFLEEQYF. The CDR3, as DNA: TGTGCCAGCAGCTTCTCAGGGTTTTTGGAAGAGCAGTACTTC. The variable domain in full, with the rest retrieved from reference TRBV5-6 and TRBJ2-7, is DAGVTQSPTHLIKTRGQQVTLRCSPKSGHDTVSWYQQALGQGPQFIFQYYEEEERQRGNFPDRFSGHQFPNYSSELNVNALLLGDSALYLCASSFSGFLEEQYFGPGTRLTVT.

The V gene is TRBV5-1, the J gene TRBJ1-4, with TRBD1 matching over 10 bases. The CDR3 spans 13 residues. Per the germline V gene, CDR1 is SGHRS and CDR2 is YFSETQ. V gave up 7 bases and J gave up 7 bases; unmatched junction bases: 4. CDR3 nucleotide sequence: TGCGCCAGCGCCCGGGACAGGGGTGAAAAACTGTTTTTT. This sequence encodes CASARDRGEKLFF.

The chain joins TRBV5-1 to TRBJ1-1; TRBD1 matches 7 bases. This CDR3 region has 15 residues. V shed 0 bases, J shed 1 base, and the junction held 3 bases outside the gene matches. From germline, CDR1 is SGHRS and CDR2 YFSETQ. CDR3 DNA: TGCGCCAGCAGCTTGGGGTGGACAGGGAACACTGAAGCTTTCTTT. Amino acids: CASSLGWTGNTEAFF.

The CDR3 loop is CASTSPGSTEAFF. CDR3 sequence (DNA): TGCGCCAGCACGAGTCCAGGGTCCACTGAAGCTTTCTTT. The rearrangement uses TRBV10-2 and TRBJ1-1, with D possibly TRBD1 on 5 matching bases. The V gene's germline CDR1 is WSHSY and CDR2 SAAADI. Trimming removed 7 bases from V and 4 bases from J, with 13 bases in between. The CDR3 has 13 amino acids.

This sequence joins TRBV5-1 and TRBJ2-6, with 10 bases lining up with TRBD1. The junction had 14 bases not matched to a gene; V was cut back by 2 bases and J by 6 bases. This CDR3 spans 19 amino acids. The germline V gene encodes CDR1 SGHRS and CDR2 YFSETQ. The CDR3 nucleotides are TGCGCCAGCAGCTTTGTAACTCGGCGGGGACAGGGGAAGGCCAACGTCCTGACTTTC. This translates into CASSFVTRRGQGKANVLTF.

The rearrangement uses TRBV5-6 and TRBJ2-5, with a possible D match to TRBD2 (5 bases). Germline values: CDR1 SGHDT, CDR2 YYEEEE. This CDR3 comprises 17 residues. The V gene lost 0 bases and the J gene lost 2 bases, with 17 bases spanning the gap. This CDR3 is CASSLGYGARTQETQYF. CDR3 sequence (DNA): TGTGCCAGCAGCTTGGGGTACGGCGCTAGGACTCAAGAGACCCAGTACTTC.

V is TRBV2 and J is TRBJ2-7; no firm D call. The V and J ends lost 0 bases and 3 bases respectively, with 6 bases between them. This CDR3 is 13 amino acids long. Germline CDR1 is SNHLY and CDR2 is FYNNEI. The CDR3 coding sequence is TGTGCCAGCAGTGAAGCGCGGAGCTACGAGCAGTACTTC. It specifies CASSEARSYEQYF.